What follows are 16 T cell receptor beta chains derived from one specimen sequenced in a study of shared clonotypes between healthy human individuals. TCRdb's copy holds only in-frame clones and misses some; the assay was immunoSEQ multiplex PCR. This table holds 2,500,000 or so clones, roughly 93% found once. Sequencing used naive CD4+ T cells from PBMCs. Subset reported: CD45RA+ positively selected. These receptor sequences come from a man aged 18 to 29 in good health. Some clones in this sample may be carry-over from other donors' samples.

The rearrangement uses TRBV7-9 and TRBJ2-1, with D possibly matching TRBD2 (6 bases). This CDR3 is built from 15 residues. Germline V lookup: CDR1 SEHNR, CDR2 FQNEAQ (reference sequence). V was clipped by 5 bases and J by 1 base, with 12 bases between them. The CDR3 loop is CASSRGRGSYNEQFF. The CDR3, as DNA: TGTGCCAGCAGCCGAGGTCGGGGGTCCTACAATGAGCAGTTCTTC.

The chain links TRBV27 to TRBJ2-7; 8 nucleotides agree with TRBD2. The ends lost 3 bases at V and 2 bases at J; junction bases unmatched: 3. The length of the CDR3 is 14 residues. Germline V lookup: CDR1 MNHEY, CDR2 SMNVEV (reference sequence). CDR3 loop: CASSFAGGPYEQYF. For the CDR3, the DNA is TGTGCCAGCAGTTTCGCGGGGGGACCCTACGAGCAGTACTTC.

The V call is TRBV30, the J call TRBJ1-3, with D unresolved. The germline V gene encodes CDR1 GTSNPN and CDR2 SVGIG (reference sequence). Trimming cost V 5 bases and J 8 bases, with 19 bases left between them. The CDR3 covers 14 residues. CDR3 protein: CAWDVKGNADTIYF. The CDR3 DNA reads as TGTGCCTGGGACGTTAAGGGCAATGCGGACACCATATATTTT. The whole variable domain, remainder taken from reference TRBV30 and TRBJ1-3, is SQTIHQWPATLVQPVGSPLSLECTVEGTSNPNLYWYRQAAGRGLQLLFYSVGIGQISSEVPQNLSASRPQDRQFILSSKKLLLSDSGFYLCAWDVKGNADTIYFGEGSWLTVV.

This chain joins TRBV29-1 and TRBJ2-3; the match to TRBD2 covers 11 bases. The CDR3 has 17 residues. Unmatched junction bases numbered 7, after V lost 1 base and J lost 1 base. Per the germline V gene, CDR1 is SQVTM and CDR2 is ANQGSEA. The CDR3 coding sequence is TGCAGCGTTGAAGGCGGTGTACTAGCGGGGGGCACAGATACGCAGTATTTT. Protein: CSVEGGVLAGGTDTQYF.

V usage is TRBV14 and J usage is TRBJ1-1; 10 nucleotides match TRBD1. CDR3 length: 12 residues. With 1 base clipped from V and 11 bases from J, the junction kept 1 base outside the gene matches. Germline values: CDR1 SGHDN, CDR2 FVKESK. This CDR3 reads CASSQVGQGAFF. The DNA of the CDR3 is TGTGCCAGCAGCCAAGTGGGACAGGGGGCTTTCTTT.

The chain uses TRBV5-4 and TRBJ2-5; TRBD2 aligns across 15 bases. Germline V gene lookup returns CDR1 SGHNT and CDR2 YYREEE (reference sequence). The CDR3 runs to 17 residues. The V gene end was trimmed by 2 bases and the J gene end by 1 base; junction bases not matched to a gene: 3. This CDR3 reads CASSLGLAGGTQETQYF. CDR3 DNA: TGTGCCAGCAGCTTAGGACTAGCGGGAGGGACCCAAGAGACCCAGTACTTC.

As DNA, the CDR3 is TGTGCCTGGAGTGTAAAGGAGACGAGCGGCTACACCTTC. Protein sequence: CAWSVKETSGYTF. The chain is built from TRBV30 and TRBJ1-2, with D uncertain. Germline assignment: CDR1 GTSNPN and CDR2 SVGIG (reference sequence). There are 13 residues in the CDR3. The germline V and J ends were trimmed by 0 bases and 8 bases, with 13 bases remaining between them.

This clone was observed a handful of times. Other DNA sequences within the sample encode an identical CDR3. The chain couples TRBV5-1 to TRBJ1-1; TRBD1 might be the D (5 bases). V lost 0 bases and J 0 bases, leaving 9 bases between the germline ends. Germline V lookup: CDR1 SGHRS, CDR2 YFSETQ. The CDR3 has 15 residues. The CDR3: CASSLVGQMNTEAFF. The DNA for the CDR3 is TGCGCCAGCAGCTTGGTGGGGCAGATGAACACTGAAGCTTTCTTT.

V gene TRBV27 combines with J gene TRBJ1-1; the D gene is possibly TRBD1 (6 bases). CDR3 length equals 14 residues. Trimming took off 3 bases at V and 6 bases at J, with 14 bases between the two ends. CDR1 is MNHEY and CDR2 is SMNVEV in the germline V gene (reference sequence). The chain's CDR3 is CASSFLGNRAEAFF. The CDR3 DNA reads TGTGCCAGCAGTTTCTTGGGTAACAGGGCTGAAGCTTTCTTT.

The chain links TRBV15 to TRBJ1-5; 7 bases align to TRBD1. Trimming removed 3 bases from V and 3 bases from J; junction bases left unmatched: 11. The CDR3 length is 17 residues. From germline, CDR1 is LNHNV and CDR2 YYDKDF (reference sequence). The CDR3 sequence is CATSSSGQRIPNQPQHF. The CDR3 coding sequence is TGTGCCACCAGCAGTTCGGGACAGCGGATCCCCAATCAGCCCCAGCATTTT.

The chain has TRBV14 and TRBJ2-7; 7 positions match TRBD1. CDR3 size: 15 residues. CDR1 SGHDN and CDR2 FVKESK come from the germline V gene. V shed 4 bases and J 3 bases; nucleotides not matched to a gene: 9. The CDR3 DNA reads TGTGCCAGCAGCCTCCGTGGGACAGCCAGCTACGAGCAGTACTTC. It yields the protein CASSLRGTASYEQYF. Combining the CDR3 with reference TRBV14 and TRBJ2-7 gives the whole variable domain EAGVTQFPSHSVIEKGQTVTLRCDPISGHDNLYWYRRVMGKEIKFLLHFVKESKQDESGMPNNRFLAERTGGTYSTLKVQPAELEDSGVYFCASSLRGTASYEQYFGPGTRLTVT.

Turning to this clone: This sample also contains other DNA sequences that code for the same CDR3. The genes are TRBV30 and TRBJ1-5; the D is unclear. The CDR3 is 13 residues long. V lost 2 bases and J lost 2, with 7 bases in between. Germline CDR1 and CDR2: GTSNPN and SVGIG (reference sequence). The CDR3 here is CAWSLQRNQPQHF. The CDR3 DNA reads TGTGCCTGGAGTTTACAGCGCAATCAGCCCCAGCATTTT.

This clone was found once. The chain links TRBV7-2 to TRBJ1-2; 8 nucleotides agree with TRBD1. V lost 2 bases, J lost 2 bases, and 4 bases stayed unmatched. Germline V gene data show CDR1 as SGHTA and CDR2 as FQGNSA. This CDR3 is built from 15 residues. This CDR3 is CASSLWDRPNYGYTF. The CDR3, as DNA: TGTGCCAGCAGCTTATGGGACAGGCCAAACTATGGCTACACCTTC.

V and J are TRBV20-1 and TRBJ2-7; possible D gene TRBD1, 6 bases. In germline, CDR1 is DFQATT, CDR2 SNEGSKA (reference sequence). V shed 4 bases and J shed 6 bases, with 10 bases lying between them. The CDR3 runs 11 residues. The CDR3 DNA follows: TGCAGTGCTATCGACAGGTCCGAGCAGTACTTC. The encoded protein is CSAIDRSEQYF.

On this clone itself: Other nucleotide sequences in the sample specify the same CDR3. The J gene is TRBJ2-1, the V gene TRBV6-5; D is unresolved. The CDR3 loop spans 11 amino acids. The V gene lost 6 bases and the J gene lost 7 bases, with 7 bases spanning the gap. In germline, CDR1 is MNHEY, CDR2 SVGAGI. The CDR3 spells CASSYRNEQFF. The CDR3 bases are TGTGCCAGCAGCTACCGGAATGAGCAGTTCTTC.

This chain uses TRBV11-2 with TRBJ1-1, with 8 bases that match TRBD1. The germline V gene has CDR1 SGHAT and CDR2 FQNNGV. The V and J ends lost 4 bases and 5 bases, in that order; junction bases with no gene match: 6. There are 14 residues in the CDR3. The CDR3 region has the DNA TGTGCCAGCAGCTCAGCGACAGGGGTAACTGAAGCTTTCTTT. Its protein is CASSSATGVTEAFF.